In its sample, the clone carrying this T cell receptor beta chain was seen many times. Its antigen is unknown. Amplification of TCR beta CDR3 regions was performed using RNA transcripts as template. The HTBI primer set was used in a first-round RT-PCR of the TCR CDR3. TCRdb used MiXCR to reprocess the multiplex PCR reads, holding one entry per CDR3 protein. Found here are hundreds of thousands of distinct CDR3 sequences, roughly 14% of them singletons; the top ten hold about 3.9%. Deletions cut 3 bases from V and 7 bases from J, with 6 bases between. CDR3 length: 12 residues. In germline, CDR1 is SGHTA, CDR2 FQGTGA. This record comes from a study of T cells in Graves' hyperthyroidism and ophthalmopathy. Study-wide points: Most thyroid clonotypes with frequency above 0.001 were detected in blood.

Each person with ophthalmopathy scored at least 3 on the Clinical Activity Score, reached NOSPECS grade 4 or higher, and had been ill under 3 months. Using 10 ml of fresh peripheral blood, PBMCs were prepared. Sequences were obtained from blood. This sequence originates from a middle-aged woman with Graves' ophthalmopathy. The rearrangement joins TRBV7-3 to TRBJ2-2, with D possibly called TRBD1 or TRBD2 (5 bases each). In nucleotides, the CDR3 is TGTGCCAGCAGCTTGAGGGGCGGGGAGCTGTTTTTT. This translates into CASSLRGGELFF. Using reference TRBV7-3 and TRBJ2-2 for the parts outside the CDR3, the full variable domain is GAGVSQTPSNKVTEKGKYVELRCDPISGHTALYWYRQSLGQGPEFLIYFQGTGAADDSGLPNDRFFAVRPEGSVSTLKIQRTERGDSAVYLCASSLRGGELFFGEGSRLTVL.